This T cell receptor beta chain originates from a study of graft-versus-host responses after intestinal transplantation. At the level of the study: Recipients underwent multivisceral, liver-intestinal, or isolated intestinal transplants. Study results and caveats: Early post-transplant declines in HvG were associated with peak levels of circulating GvH clones.

This CDR3 has 15 residues. Germline V gene sequence: CDR1 KGHSH, CDR2 LQKENI. Trimming took off 6 bases at V and 2 bases at J, with 17 bases between the two ends. In the case of this clone: Its matching antigen is unknown.

Sequenced by immunoSEQ multiplex PCR; TCRdb stores in-frame clones only, minus some. This sample has about 130,000 clones, with 85% to 95% found just once. Sequenced here: unstimulated CD4+ T cells sorted from spleen or lymph node cells, sampled before intestinal transplant. The sequence came from a human donor who received an intestinal transplant. The chain combines TRBV18 with TRBJ2-7; D tentatively fits TRBD1 or TRBD2 (5 bases each). CDR3 DNA: TGTGCCAGCTCCGTTACCGGGACGGGCACCTACGAGCAGTACTTC. Translation gives CASSVTGTGTYEQYF.